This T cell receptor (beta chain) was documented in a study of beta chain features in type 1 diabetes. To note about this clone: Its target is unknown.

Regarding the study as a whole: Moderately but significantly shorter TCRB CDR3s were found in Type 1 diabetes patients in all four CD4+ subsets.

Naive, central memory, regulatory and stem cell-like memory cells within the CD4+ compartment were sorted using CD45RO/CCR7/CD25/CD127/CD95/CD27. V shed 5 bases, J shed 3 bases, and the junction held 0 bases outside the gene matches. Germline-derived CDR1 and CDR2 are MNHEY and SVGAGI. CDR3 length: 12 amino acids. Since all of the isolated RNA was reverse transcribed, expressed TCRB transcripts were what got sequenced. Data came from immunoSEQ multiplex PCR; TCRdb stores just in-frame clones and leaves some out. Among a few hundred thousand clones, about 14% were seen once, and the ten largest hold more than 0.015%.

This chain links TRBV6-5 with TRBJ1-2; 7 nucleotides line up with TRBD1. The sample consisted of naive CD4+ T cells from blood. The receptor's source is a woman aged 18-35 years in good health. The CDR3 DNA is TGTGCCAGCAGTGACAGGGACTATGGCTACACCTTC. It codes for CASSDRDYGYTF.